One and the same sample provided the 14 T cell receptor beta chains below, sequenced in a study of blood T cell repertoires in COVID-19. Libraries were prepared by immunoSEQ multiplex PCR; TCRdb keeps only in-frame clonotypes and omits some of them. The sample yields roughly 300,000 clones, about nine tenths seen once. Sequencing input: PBMCs or T cells enriched from blood (not recorded which). The receptors originated from a woman aged 40 to 50 with acute COVID-19.

The V gene is TRBV19, the J gene TRBJ1-2, with D possibly matching TRBD1 (6 bases). The germline gives CDR1 LNHDA, CDR2 SQIVND (reference sequence). There are 12 residues in the CDR3. V dropped 8 bases and J dropped 10 bases, with 17 bases sitting between them. The CDR3 region is CASYQPGDPYTF. DNA of the CDR3: TGTGCCAGTTATCAACCAGGGGATCCCTACACCTTC.

The chain uses TRBV4-1 and TRBJ2-5, with 13 nucleotides matching TRBD2. Unmatched junction bases numbered 9, after V lost 2 bases and J lost 3 bases. From germline, CDR1 is MGHRA and CDR2 YSYEKL. The CDR3 has 18 residues. The CDR3 DNA reads as TGCGCCAGCAGCCAATGGGACAGGGGGACTAGCGGGAAAGAGACCCAGTACTTC. This sequence encodes CASSQWDRGTSGKETQYF.

This chain links TRBV10-3 with TRBJ2-7; D unclear. Trimming shortened V by 4 bases and J by 4 bases, and 11 bases separated the two germline ends. In germline, CDR1 is ENHRY, CDR2 SYGVKD. The CDR3 contains 13 residues. DNA of the CDR3: TGTGCCATCAGTGTTGATGTGAGATACGAGCAGTACTTC. Translated, it gives CAISVDVRYEQYF.

The rearrangement uses TRBV15 and TRBJ2-5; TRBD1 matches 7 bases. The CDR3 length is 17 residues. Germline trimming cut 0 bases from V and 5 bases from J; bases unmatched to any gene: 12. The germline gives CDR1 LNHNV, CDR2 YYDKDF (reference sequence). CDR3: CATSRDRAAGGMETQYF. CDR3 DNA: TGTGCCACCAGCAGAGATAGAGCGGCAGGGGGTATGGAGACCCAGTACTTC.

This rearrangement joins TRBV18 to TRBJ1-2; D unclear. V shed 2 bases and J shed 5 bases, with 9 bases lying between them. CDR3 length: 13 residues. Germline CDR1 reads KGHSH; CDR2 reads LQKENI. The chain's CDR3 is CASSPGEQYGYTF. In DNA form, the CDR3 reads TGTGCCAGCTCACCAGGGGAGCAATATGGCTACACCTTC.

This chain uses TRBV7-2 with TRBJ2-7, with 8 bases fitting TRBD2. The CDR3 length is 16 residues. Losses at the gene ends were 5 bases for V and 6 bases for J; bases not matched to a gene: 15. The V gene's germline CDR1 is SGHTA and CDR2 FQGNSA. Here the CDR3 DNA reads TGTGCCAGCAGCCTCGGGGGTAGCGGGCGGGGGGCCGAGCAGTACTTC. Translated: CASSLGGSGRGAEQYF.

The J gene is TRBJ2-5, the V gene TRBV28, with 8 bases that match TRBD2. V was pared by 6 bases and J by 5 bases, with 20 bases of the junction left unmatched. CDR3 size: 18 residues. The germline V gene encodes CDR1 MDHEN and CDR2 SYDVKM. CDR3 DNA sequence: TGTGCCAGCAGCCTTAGGCCCTTTATTGGACTAGCCGGGGAGACCCAGTACTTC. Its protein is CASSLRPFIGLAGETQYF. Full variable domain (rest looked up from reference TRBV28 and TRBJ2-5): DVKVTQSSRYLVKRTGEKVFLECVQDMDHENMFWYRQDPGLGLRLIYFSYDVKMKEKGDIPEGYSVSREKKERFSLILESASTNQTSMYLCASSLRPFIGLAGETQYFGPGTRLLVL.

This rearrangement joins TRBV19 to TRBJ2-7; D might be TRBD2 (6 bases). The CDR3 runs to 13 residues. Germline CDR1 LNHDA, CDR2 SQIVND (reference sequence). The V end was cut by 9 bases, the J end by 2 bases, with 14 bases between. CDR3 loop: CASSAGLPYEQYF. CDR3 nucleotide sequence: TGTGCCAGCTCAGCGGGTCTGCCCTACGAGCAGTACTTC.

The rearrangement joins TRBV7-9 to TRBJ2-7, with D uncertain. Trimming stripped 1 base from V and 1 base from J, with 17 bases between. Germline V gene sequence: CDR1 SEHNR, CDR2 FQNEAQ (reference sequence). This CDR3 is built from 17 residues. The CDR3 loop is CASSLDPGSLKSYEQYF. The CDR3 nucleotides are TGTGCCAGCAGCTTAGACCCGGGTAGCTTAAAGTCCTACGAGCAGTACTTC. Using reference TRBV7-9 and TRBJ2-7 for the parts outside the CDR3, the full variable domain is DTGVSQNPRHKITKRGQNVTFRCDPISEHNRLYWYRQTLGQGPEFLTYFQNEAQLEKSRLLSDRFSAERPKGSFSTLEIQRTEQGDSAMYLCASSLDPGSLKSYEQYFGPGTRLTVT.

The chain carries TRBV9 and TRBJ2-1, with 12 bases that match TRBD2. Trimming at V came to 3 bases and at J to 9 bases, leaving 4 bases not matched to a gene. This CDR3 spans 14 amino acids. Per the germline V gene, CDR1 is SGDLS and CDR2 is YYNGEE. CDR3 amino acids: CASSASGGVSEQFF. The CDR3 DNA reads as TGTGCCAGCAGCGCTAGCGGGGGGGTGAGTGAGCAGTTCTTC. Variable domain in full (rest from reference TRBV9 and TRBJ2-1): DSGVTQTPKHLITATGQRVTLRCSPRSGDLSVYWYQQSLDQGLQFLIQYYNGEERAKGNILERFSAQQFPDLHSELNLSSLELGDSALYFCASSASGGVSEQFFGPGTRLTVL.

V and J are TRBV19 and TRBJ1-3; 8 bases match TRBD1. This CDR3 region has 15 residues. The germline V gene encodes CDR1 LNHDA and CDR2 SQIVND (reference sequence). Trimming at V came to 4 bases and at J to 0 bases, leaving 2 bases not matched to a gene. CDR3 sequence reads: CASSRDRTSGNTIYF. CDR3 DNA sequence: TGTGCCAGTAGTAGGGACAGGACCTCTGGAAACACCATATATTTT. The complete variable domain, with remaining parts taken from reference TRBV19 and TRBJ1-3, reads DGGITQSPKYLFRKEGQNVTLSCEQNLNHDAMYWYRQDPGQGLRLIYYSQIVNDFQKGDIAEGYSVSREKKESFPLTVTSAQKNPTAFYLCASSRDRTSGNTIYFGEGSWLTVV.

This clone came up a few times. The chain employs TRBV11-1 and TRBJ2-3; 7 nucleotides line up with TRBD2. The V segment lost 1 base and the J segment 3 bases; nucleotides outside the gene matches: 4. The germline V gene encodes CDR1 SGHAT and CDR2 FQDESV (reference sequence). CDR3 length: 15 amino acids. The CDR3 region is CASSLGAGETDTQYF. The DNA for the CDR3 is TGTGCCAGCAGCTTAGGGGCGGGAGAGACAGATACGCAGTATTTT.

The genes are TRBV5-4 and TRBJ1-3; TRBD1 matches 8 bases. After removal of 4 bases from V and 2 bases from J, the junction contained 8 bases not matched to a gene. The germline gives CDR1 SGHNT, CDR2 YYREEE (reference sequence). The CDR3 sequence is 16 residues long. Written as DNA, the CDR3 is TGTGCCAGCAGCCCCGGACAGGGACGAGCTGGAAACACCATATATTTT. Its translation is CASSPGQGRAGNTIYF.

The chain employs TRBV29-1 and TRBJ1-1, with 9 bases that match TRBD1. The CDR3 is made up of 14 amino acids. The trim removed 4 bases at V and 9 bases at J, leaving 12 bases unmatched. The germline CDR1 and CDR2 sequences are SQVTM and ANQGSEA. In DNA form, the CDR3 reads TGCAGCGTTGGGGGACAGGGCAATTCGGCTAAAGCTTTCTTT. Translation: CSVGGQGNSAKAFF.